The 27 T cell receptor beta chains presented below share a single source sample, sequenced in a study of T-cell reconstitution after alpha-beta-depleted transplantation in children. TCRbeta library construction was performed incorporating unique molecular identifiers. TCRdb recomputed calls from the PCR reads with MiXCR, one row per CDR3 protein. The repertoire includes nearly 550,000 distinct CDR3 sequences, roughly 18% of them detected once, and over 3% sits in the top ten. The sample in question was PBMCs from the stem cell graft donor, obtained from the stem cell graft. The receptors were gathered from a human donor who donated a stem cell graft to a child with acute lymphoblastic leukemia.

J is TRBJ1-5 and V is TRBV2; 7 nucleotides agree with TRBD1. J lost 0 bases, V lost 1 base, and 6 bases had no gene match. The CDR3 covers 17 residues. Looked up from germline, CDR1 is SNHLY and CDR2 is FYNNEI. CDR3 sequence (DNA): TGTGCCAGCAGTGAAGGACAGGGTTTTAATAGCAATCAGCCCCAGCATTTT. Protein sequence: CASSEGQGFNSNQPQHF.

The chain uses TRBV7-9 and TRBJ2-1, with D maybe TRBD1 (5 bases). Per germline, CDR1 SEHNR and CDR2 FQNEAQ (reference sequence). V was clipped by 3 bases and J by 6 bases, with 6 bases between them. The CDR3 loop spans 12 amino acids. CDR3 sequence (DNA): TGTGCCAGCAGCTTCCAGGGCAATGAGCAGTTCTTC. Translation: CASSFQGNEQFF.

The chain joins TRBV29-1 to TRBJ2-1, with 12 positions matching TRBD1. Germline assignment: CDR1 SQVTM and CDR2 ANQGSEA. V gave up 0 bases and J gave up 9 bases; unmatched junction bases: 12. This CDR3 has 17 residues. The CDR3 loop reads CSVEDDVRDRGRIEQFF. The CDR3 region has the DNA TGCAGCGTTGAAGATGACGTCCGGGACAGGGGGCGAATTGAGCAGTTCTTC.

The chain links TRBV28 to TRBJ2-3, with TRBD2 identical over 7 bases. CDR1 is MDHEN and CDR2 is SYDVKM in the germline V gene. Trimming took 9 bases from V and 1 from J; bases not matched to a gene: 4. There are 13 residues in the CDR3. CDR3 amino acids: CASGRGGTDTQYF. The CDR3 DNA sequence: TGTGCCAGTGGACGGGGGGGCACAGATACGCAGTATTTT.

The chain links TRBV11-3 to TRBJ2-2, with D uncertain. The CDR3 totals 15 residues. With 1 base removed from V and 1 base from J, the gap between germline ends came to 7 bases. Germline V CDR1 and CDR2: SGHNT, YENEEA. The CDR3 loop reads CASSLGRMNTGELFF. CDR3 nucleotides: TGTGCCAGCAGCTTAGGTCGGATGAACACCGGGGAGCTGTTTTTT.

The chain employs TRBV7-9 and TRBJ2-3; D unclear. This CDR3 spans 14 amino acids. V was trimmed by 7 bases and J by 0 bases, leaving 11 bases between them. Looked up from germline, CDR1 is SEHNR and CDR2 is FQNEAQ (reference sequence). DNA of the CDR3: TGTGCCAGCACGTGGTTATCTAGCACAGATACGCAGTATTTT. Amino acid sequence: CASTWLSSTDTQYF.

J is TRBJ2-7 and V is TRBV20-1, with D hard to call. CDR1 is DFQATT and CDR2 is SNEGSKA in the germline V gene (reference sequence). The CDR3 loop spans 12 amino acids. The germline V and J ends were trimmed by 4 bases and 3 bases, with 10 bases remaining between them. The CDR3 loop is CSAKGSFYEQYF. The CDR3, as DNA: TGCAGTGCTAAAGGGTCCTTCTACGAGCAGTACTTC.

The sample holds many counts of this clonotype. The CDR3 coding sequence is TGTGCCAGCAGCTCCCCTGTGCCTACGCAGTATTTT. It encodes CASSSPVPTQYF. The rearrangement joins TRBV11-2 to TRBJ2-3; D is undetermined. This CDR3 has 12 residues. Germline V gives CDR1 SGHAT, CDR2 FQNNGV. Trimming left V 4 bases short and J 8 bases short, with 10 bases between.

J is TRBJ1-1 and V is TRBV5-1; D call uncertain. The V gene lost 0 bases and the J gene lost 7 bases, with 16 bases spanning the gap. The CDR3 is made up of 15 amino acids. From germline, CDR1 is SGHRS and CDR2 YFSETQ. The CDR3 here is CASSLATLLADEAFF. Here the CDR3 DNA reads TGCGCCAGCAGCTTGGCTACGCTCCTGGCCGATGAAGCTTTCTTT.

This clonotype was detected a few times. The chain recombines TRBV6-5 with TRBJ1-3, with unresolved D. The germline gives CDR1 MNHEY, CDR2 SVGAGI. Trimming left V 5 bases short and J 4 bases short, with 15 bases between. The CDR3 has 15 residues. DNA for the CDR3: TGTGCCAGCAGTAGGGAAATCCCCTCCGGAAACACCATATATTTT. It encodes CASSREIPSGNTIYF.

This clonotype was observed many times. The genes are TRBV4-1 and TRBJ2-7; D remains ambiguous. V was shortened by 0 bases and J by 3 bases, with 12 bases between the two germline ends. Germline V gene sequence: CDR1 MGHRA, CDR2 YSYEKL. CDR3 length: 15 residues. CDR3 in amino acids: CASSQDGNSYYEQYF. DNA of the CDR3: TGCGCCAGCAGCCAAGATGGTAACAGTTACTACGAGCAGTACTTC.

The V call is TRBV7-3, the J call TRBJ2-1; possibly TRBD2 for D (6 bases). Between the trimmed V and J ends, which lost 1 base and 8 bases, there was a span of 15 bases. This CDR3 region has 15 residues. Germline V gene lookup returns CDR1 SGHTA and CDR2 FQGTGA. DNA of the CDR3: TGTGCCAGCAGCTTAAGCGGGACCCTAGGGCATGAGCAGTTCTTC. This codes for CASSLSGTLGHEQFF.

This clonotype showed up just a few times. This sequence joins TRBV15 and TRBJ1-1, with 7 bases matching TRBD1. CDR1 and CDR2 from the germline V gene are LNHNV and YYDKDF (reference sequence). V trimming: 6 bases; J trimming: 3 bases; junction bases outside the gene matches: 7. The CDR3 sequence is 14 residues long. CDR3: CATSFTGADTEAFF. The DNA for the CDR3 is TGTGCCACCAGTTTTACAGGGGCGGACACTGAAGCTTTCTTT.

CDR3 nucleotide sequence: TGTGCCAGCTCACCCACGTCGACCTATGGCTACACCTTC. It specifies CASSPTSTYGYTF. This chain uses TRBV18 with TRBJ1-2; D remains ambiguous. V was cut by 3 bases and J by 4 bases, with 9 bases left in between. Germline CDR1 KGHSH, CDR2 LQKENI. This CDR3 region has 13 residues.

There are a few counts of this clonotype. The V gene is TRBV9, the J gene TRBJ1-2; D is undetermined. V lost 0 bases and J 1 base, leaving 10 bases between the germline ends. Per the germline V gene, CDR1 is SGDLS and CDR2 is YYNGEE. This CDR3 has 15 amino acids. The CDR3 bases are TGTGCCAGCAGCGTAGGCAGGACCTTTAACTATGGCTACACCTTC. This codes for CASSVGRTFNYGYTF.

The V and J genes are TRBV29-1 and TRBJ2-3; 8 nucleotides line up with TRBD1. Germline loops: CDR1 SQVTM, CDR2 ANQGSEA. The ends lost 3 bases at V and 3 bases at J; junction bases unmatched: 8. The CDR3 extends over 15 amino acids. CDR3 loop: CSVDTVDRETDTQYF. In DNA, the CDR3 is TGCAGCGTTGATACTGTGGACAGGGAAACAGATACGCAGTATTTT.

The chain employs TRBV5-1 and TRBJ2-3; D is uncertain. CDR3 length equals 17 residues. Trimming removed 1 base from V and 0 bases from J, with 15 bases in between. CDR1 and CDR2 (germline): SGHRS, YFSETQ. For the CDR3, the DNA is TGCGCCAGCAGCTTGAGGTGGCCAGCTTCTAGCACAGATACGCAGTATTTT. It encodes CASSLRWPASSTDTQYF.

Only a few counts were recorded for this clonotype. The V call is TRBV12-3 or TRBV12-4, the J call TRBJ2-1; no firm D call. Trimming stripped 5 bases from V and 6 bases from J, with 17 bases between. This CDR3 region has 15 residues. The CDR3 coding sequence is TGTGCCAGCAGTCCGACTCCGGAGCGCATCAATGAGCAGTTCTTC. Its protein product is CASSPTPERINEQFF.

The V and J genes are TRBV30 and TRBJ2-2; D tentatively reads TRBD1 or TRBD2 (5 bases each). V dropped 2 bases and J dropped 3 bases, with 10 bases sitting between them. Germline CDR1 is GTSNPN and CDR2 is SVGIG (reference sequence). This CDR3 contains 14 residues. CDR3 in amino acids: CAWSRGADTGELFF. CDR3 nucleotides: TGTGCCTGGAGTAGGGGAGCGGACACCGGGGAGCTGTTTTTT.

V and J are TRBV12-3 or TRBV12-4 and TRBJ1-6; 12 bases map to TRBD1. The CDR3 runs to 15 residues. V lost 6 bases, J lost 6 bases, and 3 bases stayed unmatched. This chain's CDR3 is CASRGTGGINSPLHF. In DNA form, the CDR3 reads TGTGCCAGCAGGGGGACAGGGGGCATTAATTCACCCCTCCACTTT.

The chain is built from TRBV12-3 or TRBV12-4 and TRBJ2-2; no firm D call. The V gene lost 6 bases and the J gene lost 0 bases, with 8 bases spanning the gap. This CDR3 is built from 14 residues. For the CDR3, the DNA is TGTGCCAGCAGCCTAGACGCGAACACCGGGGAGCTGTTTTTT. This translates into CASSLDANTGELFF.

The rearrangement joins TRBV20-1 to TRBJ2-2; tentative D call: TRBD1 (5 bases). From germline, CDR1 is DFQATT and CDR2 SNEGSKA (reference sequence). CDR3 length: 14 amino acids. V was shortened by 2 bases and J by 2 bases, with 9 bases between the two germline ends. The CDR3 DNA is TGCAGTGCTAGATATGGGGCCAACACCGGGGAGCTGTTTTTT. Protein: CSARYGANTGELFF.

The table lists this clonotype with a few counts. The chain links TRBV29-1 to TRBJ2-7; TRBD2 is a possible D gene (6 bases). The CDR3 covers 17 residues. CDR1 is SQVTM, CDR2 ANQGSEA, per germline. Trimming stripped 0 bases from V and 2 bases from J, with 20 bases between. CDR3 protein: CSVEDGWGELAAYEQYF. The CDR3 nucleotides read TGCAGCGTTGAAGATGGGTGGGGTGAACTAGCAGCCTACGAGCAGTACTTC.

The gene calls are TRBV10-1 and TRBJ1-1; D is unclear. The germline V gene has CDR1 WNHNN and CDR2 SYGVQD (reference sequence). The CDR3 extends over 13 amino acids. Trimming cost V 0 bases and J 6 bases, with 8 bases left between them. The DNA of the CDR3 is TGCGCCAGCAGTGAGTCCTGGGAAGCTGAAGCTTTCTTT. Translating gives CASSESWEAEAFF.

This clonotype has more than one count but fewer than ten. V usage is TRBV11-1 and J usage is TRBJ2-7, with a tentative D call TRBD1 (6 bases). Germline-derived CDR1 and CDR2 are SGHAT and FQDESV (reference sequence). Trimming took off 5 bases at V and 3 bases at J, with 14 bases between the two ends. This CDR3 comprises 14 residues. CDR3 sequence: CASSMVGQRYEQYF. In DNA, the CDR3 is TGTGCCAGCAGCATGGTAGGACAGCGCTACGAGCAGTACTTC.

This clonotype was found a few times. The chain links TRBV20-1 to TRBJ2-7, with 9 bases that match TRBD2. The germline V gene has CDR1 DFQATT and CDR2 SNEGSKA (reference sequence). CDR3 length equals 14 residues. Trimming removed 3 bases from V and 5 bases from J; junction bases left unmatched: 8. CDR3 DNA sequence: TGCAGTGCTAGCCTCACCCGCGGGAGGGACGAGCAGTACTTC. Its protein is CSASLTRGRDEQYF.

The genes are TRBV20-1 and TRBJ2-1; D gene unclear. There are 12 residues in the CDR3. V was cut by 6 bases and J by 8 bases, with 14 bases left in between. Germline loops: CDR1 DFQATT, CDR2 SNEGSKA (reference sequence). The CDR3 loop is CSAISSNHEQFF. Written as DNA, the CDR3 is TGCAGTGCCATTAGTTCGAACCATGAGCAGTTCTTC.